The text below deals with one T cell receptor beta chain. Trimming left V 6 bases short and J 5 bases short, with 16 bases between. Germline V gene sequence: CDR1 DFQATT, CDR2 SNEGSKA (reference sequence). This CDR3 spans 13 amino acids. Random-hexamer reverse transcription was applied to roughly 0.5 to 1 ug RNA. TCR beta CDR3 was amplified by immunoSEQ multiplex PCR. This amplification extended across 54 Vbeta and 13 Jbeta segments. Via MiXCR, TCRdb re-called the immunoSEQ multiplex PCR reads, giving one row per CDR3 protein. The data hold 170,000 or so distinct CDR3 sequences, with approximately 94% observed a single time. The sample comes from a study of CD8 T cells in Susac syndrome.

Sequenced material: CD4+ T cells from PBMCs. The chain combines TRBV20-1 with TRBJ2-5; D is perhaps TRBD1 or TRBD2 (5 bases each). The sequence derives from a human donor with Susac syndrome. The CDR3 coding sequence is TGCAGTGCCCCGACCAGAGGGGCGGAGACCCAGTACTTC. Its translation: CSAPTRGAETQYF.